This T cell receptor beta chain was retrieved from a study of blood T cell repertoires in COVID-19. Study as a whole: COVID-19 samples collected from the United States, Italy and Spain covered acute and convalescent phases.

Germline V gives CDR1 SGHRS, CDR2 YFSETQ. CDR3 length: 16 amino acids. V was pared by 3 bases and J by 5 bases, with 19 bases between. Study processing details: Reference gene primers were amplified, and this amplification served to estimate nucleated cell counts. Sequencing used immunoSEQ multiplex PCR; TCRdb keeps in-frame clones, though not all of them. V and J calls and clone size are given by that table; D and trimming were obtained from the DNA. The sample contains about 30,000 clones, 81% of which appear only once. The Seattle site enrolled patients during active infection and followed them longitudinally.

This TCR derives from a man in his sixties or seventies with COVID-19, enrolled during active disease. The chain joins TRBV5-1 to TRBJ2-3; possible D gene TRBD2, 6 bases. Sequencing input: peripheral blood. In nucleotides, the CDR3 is TGCGCCAGCAGCTATACCGGGACTCCCCACATAGATACGCAGTATTTT. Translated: CASSYTGTPHIDTQYF.